This entry is about one T cell receptor beta chain. This sample is part of a study of blood T cell repertoires in COVID-19. The V gene end was trimmed by 4 bases and the J gene end by 6 bases; junction bases not matched to a gene: 11. This CDR3 comprises 17 residues. Germline lookup yields CDR1 KGHDR and CDR2 SFDVKD. Assay: immunoSEQ multiplex PCR; the TCRdb copy retains only in-frame clones and omits some. The sample gives 55,000 to 60,000 clones, about 88% of which show up once; roughly 15% is in the top ten. Sequencing was performed on peripheral blood. The J gene is TRBJ2-2, the V gene TRBV24-1; 9 bases agree with TRBD2. The TCR comes from a man aged 65-85 years with active COVID-19. The CDR3: CATSEQPAGGSPGELFF. CDR3 coding DNA: TGTGCCACCAGTGAACAACCCGCGGGAGGGAGCCCCGGGGAGCTGTTTTTT.